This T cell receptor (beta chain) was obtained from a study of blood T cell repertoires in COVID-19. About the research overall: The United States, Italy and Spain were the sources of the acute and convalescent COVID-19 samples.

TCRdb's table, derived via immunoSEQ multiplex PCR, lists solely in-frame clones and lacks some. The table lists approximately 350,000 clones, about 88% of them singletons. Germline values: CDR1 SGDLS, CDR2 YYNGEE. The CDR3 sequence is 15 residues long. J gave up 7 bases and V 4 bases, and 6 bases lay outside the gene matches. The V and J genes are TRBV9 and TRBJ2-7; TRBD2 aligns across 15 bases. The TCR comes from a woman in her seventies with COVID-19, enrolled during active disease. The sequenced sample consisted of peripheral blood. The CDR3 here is CASSTLGTSGGEQYF. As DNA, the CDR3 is TGTGCCAGCAGCACCCTCGGGACTAGCGGGGGGGAGCAGTACTTC. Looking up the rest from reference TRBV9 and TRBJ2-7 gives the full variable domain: DSGVTQTPKHLITATGQRVTLRCSPRSGDLSVYWYQQSLDQGLQFLIQYYNGEERAKGNILERFSAQQFPDLHSELNLSSLELGDSALYFCASSTLGTSGGEQYFGPGTRLTVT.